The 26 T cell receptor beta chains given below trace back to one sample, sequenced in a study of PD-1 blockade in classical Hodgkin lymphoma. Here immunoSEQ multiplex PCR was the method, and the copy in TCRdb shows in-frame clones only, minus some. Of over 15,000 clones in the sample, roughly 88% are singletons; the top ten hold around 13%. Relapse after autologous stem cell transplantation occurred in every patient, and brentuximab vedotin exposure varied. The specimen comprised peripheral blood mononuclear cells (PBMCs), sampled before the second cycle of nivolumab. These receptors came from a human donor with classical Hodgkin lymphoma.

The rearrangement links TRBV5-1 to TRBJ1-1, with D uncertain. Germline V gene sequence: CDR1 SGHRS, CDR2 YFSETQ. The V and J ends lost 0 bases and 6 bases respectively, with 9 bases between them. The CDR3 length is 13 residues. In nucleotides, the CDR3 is TGCGCCAGCAGCTTGGTAGGGATCCCTGAAGCTTTCTTT. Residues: CASSLVGIPEAFF.

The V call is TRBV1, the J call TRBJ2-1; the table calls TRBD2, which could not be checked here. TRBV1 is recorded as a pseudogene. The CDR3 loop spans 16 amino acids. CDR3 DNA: TGCACCAGCAGCCATGGACTAGCGGGCCGGAGGAATGAGCAGTTCTTC. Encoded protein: CTSSHGLAGRRNEQFF.

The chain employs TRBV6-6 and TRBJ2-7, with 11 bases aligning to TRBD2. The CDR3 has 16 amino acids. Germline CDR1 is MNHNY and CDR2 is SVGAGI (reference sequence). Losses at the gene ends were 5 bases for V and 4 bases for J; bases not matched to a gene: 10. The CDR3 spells CASSPPLAGDGYEQYF. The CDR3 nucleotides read TGTGCCAGCAGTCCCCCACTAGCGGGAGATGGGTACGAGCAGTACTTC.

CDR3 loop: CASSQAFGVTDTQYF. The CDR3 DNA reads as TGCGCCAGCAGCCAAGCCTTCGGGGTTACAGATACGCAGTATTTT. The chain recombines TRBV4-3 with TRBJ2-3, with D perhaps TRBD2 (5 bases). With 1 base removed from V and 3 bases from J, the gap between germline ends came to 11 bases. The CDR3 has 15 residues. Germline-derived CDR1 and CDR2 are LGHNA and YSLEER.

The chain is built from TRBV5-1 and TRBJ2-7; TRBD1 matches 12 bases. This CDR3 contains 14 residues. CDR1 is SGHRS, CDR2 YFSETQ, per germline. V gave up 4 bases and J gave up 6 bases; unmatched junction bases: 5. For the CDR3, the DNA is TGCGCCAGCAGCAGGGGACAGGGGGCGAGCGAGCAGTACTTC. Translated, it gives CASSRGQGASEQYF. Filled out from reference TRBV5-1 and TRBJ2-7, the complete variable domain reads KAGVTQTPRYLIKTRGQQVTLSCSPISGHRSVSWYQQTPGQGLQFLFEYFSETQRNKGNFPGRFSGRQFSNSRSEMNVSTLELGDSALYLCASSRGQGASEQYFGPGTRLTVT.

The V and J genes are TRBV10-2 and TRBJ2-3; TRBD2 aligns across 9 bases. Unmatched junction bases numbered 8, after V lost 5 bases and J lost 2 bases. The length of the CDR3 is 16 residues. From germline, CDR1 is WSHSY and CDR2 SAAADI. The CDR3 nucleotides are TGCGCCAGCAGTTCTGAGCGGGGGGCCCTCACAGATACGCAGTATTTT. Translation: CASSSERGALTDTQYF.

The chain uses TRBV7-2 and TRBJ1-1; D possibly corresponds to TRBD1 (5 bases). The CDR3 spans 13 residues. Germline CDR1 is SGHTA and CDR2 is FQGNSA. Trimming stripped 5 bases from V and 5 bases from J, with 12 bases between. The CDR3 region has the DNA TGTGCCAGCAGCCCGTCATCAGGGACTGAAGCTTTCTTT. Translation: CASSPSSGTEAFF.

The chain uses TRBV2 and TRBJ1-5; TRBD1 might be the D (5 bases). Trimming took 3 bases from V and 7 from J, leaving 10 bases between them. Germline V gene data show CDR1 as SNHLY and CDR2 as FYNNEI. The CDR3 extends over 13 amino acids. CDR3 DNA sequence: TGTGCCAGCAGTGACACCAGGGAGCAGCCCCAGCATTTT. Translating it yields CASSDTREQPQHF.

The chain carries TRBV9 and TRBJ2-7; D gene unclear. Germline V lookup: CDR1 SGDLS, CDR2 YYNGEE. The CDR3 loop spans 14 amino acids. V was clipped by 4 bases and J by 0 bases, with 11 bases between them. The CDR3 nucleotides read TGTGCCAGCAGCCCGGGTCGCCTCTCCTACGAGCAGTACTTC. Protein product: CASSPGRLSYEQYF.

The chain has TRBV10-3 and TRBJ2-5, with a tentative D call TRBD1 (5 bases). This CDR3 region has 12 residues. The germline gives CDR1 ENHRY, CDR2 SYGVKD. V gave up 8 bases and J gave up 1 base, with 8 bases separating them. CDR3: CAIGAIQETQYF. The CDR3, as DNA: TGTGCCATCGGGGCGATCCAAGAGACCCAGTACTTC.

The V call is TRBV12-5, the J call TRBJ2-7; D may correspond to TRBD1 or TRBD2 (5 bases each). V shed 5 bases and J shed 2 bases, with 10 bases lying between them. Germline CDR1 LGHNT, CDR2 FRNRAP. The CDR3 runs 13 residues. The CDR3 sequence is CASGLGTAYEQYF. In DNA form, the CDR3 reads TGTGCTAGTGGTCTTGGGACGGCCTACGAGCAGTACTTC.

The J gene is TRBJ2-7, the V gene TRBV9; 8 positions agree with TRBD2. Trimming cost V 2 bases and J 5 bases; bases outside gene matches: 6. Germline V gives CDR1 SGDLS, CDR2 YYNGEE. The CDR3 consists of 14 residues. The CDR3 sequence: CASSVGLATDEQYF. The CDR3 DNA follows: TGTGCCAGCAGCGTCGGACTAGCCACTGACGAGCAGTACTTC.

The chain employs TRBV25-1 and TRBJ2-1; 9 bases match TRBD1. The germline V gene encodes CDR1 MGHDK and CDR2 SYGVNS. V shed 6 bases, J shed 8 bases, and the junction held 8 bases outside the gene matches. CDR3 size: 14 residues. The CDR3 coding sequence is TGTGCCAGCAGCCGGGACAGGGAGGTAGATGAGCAGTTCTTC. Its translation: CASSRDREVDEQFF.

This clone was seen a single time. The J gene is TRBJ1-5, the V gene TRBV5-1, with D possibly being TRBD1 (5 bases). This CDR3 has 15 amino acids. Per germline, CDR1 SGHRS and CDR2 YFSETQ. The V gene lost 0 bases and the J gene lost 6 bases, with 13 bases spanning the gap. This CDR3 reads CASSLEGQGVQPQHF. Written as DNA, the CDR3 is TGCGCCAGCAGCTTGGAAGGCCAGGGAGTTCAGCCCCAGCATTTT.

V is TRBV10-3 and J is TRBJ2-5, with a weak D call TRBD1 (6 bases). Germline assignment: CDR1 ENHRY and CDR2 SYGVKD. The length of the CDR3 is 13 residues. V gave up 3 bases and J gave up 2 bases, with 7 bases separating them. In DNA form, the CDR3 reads TGTGCCATCAGTGAACAGGGTCAAGAGACCCAGTACTTC. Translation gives CAISEQGQETQYF.

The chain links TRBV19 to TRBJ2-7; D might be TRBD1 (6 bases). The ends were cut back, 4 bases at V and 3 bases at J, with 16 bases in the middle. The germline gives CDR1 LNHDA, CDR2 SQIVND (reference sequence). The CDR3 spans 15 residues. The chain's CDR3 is CASSNTPTGIYEQYF. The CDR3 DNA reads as TGTGCCAGTAGTAACACCCCGACAGGAATCTACGAGCAGTACTTC.

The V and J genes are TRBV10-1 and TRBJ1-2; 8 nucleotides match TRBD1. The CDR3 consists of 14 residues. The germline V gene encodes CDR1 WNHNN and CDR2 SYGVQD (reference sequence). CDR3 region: CGPTGVQANYGYTF. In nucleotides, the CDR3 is TGCGGCCCGACAGGGGTCCAAGCTAACTATGGCTACACCTTC.

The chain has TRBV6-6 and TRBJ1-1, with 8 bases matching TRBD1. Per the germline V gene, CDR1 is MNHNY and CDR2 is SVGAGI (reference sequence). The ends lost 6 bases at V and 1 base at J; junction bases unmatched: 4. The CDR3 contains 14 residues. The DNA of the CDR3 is TGTGCCAGCAGACGGACAGGGACGAACACTGAAGCTTTCTTT. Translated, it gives CASRRTGTNTEAFF.

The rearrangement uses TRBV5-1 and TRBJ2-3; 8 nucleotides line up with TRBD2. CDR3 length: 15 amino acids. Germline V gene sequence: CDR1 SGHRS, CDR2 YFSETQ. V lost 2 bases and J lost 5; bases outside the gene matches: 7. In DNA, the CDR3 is TGCGCCAGCAGCTTTCACGGGGGGGGCCGAGATACGCAGTATTTT. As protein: CASSFHGGGRDTQYF.

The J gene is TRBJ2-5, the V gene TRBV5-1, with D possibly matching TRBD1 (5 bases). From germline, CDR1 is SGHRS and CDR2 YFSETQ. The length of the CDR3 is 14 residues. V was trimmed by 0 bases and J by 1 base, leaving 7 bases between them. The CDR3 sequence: CASSLGQSQETQYF. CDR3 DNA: TGCGCCAGCAGCTTGGGACAGAGCCAAGAGACCCAGTACTTC.

CDR3 protein: CASSPGQGLLGYTF. The DNA for the CDR3 is TGTGCCAGCTCACCCGGACAGGGTTTACTTGGCTACACCTTC. V usage is TRBV18 and J usage is TRBJ1-2, with 8 nucleotides matching TRBD1. Germline CDR1 and CDR2: KGHSH and LQKENI. The J segment lost 7 bases and the V segment lost 3 bases, leaving 7 bases of the junction unmatched. The CDR3 length is 14 residues.

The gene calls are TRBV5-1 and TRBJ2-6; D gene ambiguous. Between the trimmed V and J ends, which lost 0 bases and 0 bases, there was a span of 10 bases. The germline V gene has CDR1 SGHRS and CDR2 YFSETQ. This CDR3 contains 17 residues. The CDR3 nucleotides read TGCGCCAGCAGCTTGGGTCAGGCCATCTCTGGGGCCAACGTCCTGACTTTC. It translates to CASSLGQAISGANVLTF.

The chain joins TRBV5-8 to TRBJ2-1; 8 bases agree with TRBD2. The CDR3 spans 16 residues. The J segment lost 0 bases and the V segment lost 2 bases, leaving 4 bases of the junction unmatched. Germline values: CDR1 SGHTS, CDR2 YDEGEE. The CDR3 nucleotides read TGTGCCAGCAGCTTAGGCGGGGGGAGCTCCTACAATGAGCAGTTCTTC. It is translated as CASSLGGGSSYNEQFF.

The CDR3 DNA reads TGTGCCAGCAGCTTAGCTCGGGCAAACACTGAAGCTTTCTTT. It encodes CASSLARANTEAFF. The chain combines TRBV11-1 with TRBJ1-1; D is unresolved. The V gene's germline CDR1 is SGHAT and CDR2 FQDESV (reference sequence). Trimming removed 0 bases at V and 2 bases at J, with 7 bases between. The CDR3 sequence is 14 residues long.

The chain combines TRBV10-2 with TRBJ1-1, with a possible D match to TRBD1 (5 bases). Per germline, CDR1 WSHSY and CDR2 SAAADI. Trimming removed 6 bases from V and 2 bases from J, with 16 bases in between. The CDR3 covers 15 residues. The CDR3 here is CASRPGSGTNTEAFF. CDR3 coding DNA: TGCGCCAGCAGACCCGGTTCAGGGACCAACACTGAAGCTTTCTTT.

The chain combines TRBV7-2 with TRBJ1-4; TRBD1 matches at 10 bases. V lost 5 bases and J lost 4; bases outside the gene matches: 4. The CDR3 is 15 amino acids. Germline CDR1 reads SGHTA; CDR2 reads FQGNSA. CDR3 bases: TGTGCCAGCAGCATGAGGACAGGGGGTAATGAAAAACTGTTTTTT. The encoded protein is CASSMRTGGNEKLFF.